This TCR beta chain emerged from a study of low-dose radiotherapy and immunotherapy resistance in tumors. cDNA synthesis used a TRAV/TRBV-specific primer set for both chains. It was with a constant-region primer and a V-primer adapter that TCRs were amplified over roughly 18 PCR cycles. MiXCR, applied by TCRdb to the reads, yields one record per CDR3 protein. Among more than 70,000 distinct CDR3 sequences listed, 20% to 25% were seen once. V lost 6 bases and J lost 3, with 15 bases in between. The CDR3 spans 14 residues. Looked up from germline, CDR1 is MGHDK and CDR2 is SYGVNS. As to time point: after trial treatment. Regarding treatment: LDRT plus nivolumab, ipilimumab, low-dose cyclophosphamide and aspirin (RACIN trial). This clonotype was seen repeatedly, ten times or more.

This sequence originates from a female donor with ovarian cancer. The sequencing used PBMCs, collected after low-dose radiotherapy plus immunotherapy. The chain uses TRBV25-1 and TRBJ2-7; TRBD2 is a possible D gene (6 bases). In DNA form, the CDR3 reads TGTGCCAGCAGGCCGCCAGGAGGGGACTACGAGCAGTACTTC. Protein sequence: CASRPPGGDYEQYF.